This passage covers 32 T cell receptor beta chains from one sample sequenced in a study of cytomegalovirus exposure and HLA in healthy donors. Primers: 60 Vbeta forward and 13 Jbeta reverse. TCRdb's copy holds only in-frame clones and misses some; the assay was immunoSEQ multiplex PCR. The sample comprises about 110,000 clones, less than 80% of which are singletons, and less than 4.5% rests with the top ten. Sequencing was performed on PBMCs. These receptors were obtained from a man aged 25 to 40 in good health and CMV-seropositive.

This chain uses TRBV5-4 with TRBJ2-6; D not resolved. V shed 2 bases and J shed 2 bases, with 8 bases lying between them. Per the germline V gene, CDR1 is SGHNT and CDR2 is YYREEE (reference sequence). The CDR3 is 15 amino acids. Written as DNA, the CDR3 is TGTGCCAGCAGCTTACGGGTTACTGGGGCCAACGTCCTGACTTTC. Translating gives CASSLRVTGANVLTF. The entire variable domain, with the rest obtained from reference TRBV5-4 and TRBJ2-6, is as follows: ETGVTQSPTHLIKTRGQQVTLRCSSQSGHNTVSWYQQALGQGPQFIFQYYREEENGRGNFPPRFSGLQFPNYSSELNVNALELDDSALYLCASSLRVTGANVLTFGAGSRLTVL.

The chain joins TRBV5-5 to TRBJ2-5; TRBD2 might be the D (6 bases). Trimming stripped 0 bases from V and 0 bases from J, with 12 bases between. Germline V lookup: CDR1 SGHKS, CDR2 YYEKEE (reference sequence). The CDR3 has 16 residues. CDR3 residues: CASSLEASEYQETQYF. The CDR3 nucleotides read TGTGCCAGCAGCTTGGAGGCTAGCGAATACCAAGAGACCCAGTACTTC.

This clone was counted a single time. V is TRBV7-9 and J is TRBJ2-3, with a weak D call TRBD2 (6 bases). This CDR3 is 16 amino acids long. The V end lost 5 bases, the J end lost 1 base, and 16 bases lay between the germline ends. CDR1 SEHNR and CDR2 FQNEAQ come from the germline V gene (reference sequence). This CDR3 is CASSEGTAGRTDTQYF. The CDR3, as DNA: TGTGCCAGCAGCGAAGGGACTGCTGGCCGCACAGATACGCAGTATTTT.

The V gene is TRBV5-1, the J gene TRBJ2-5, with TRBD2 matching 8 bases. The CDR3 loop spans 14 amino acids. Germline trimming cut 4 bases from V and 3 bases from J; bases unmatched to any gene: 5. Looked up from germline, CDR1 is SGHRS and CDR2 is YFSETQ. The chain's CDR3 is CASSPGTREETQYF. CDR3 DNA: TGCGCCAGCAGCCCGGGGACTAGGGAAGAGACCCAGTACTTC.

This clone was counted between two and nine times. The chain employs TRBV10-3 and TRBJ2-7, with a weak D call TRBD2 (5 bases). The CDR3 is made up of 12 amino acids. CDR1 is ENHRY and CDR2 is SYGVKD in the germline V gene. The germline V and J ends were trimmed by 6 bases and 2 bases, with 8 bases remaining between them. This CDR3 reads CAISPGTYEQYF. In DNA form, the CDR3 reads TGTGCCATCAGCCCGGGGACCTACGAGCAGTACTTC.

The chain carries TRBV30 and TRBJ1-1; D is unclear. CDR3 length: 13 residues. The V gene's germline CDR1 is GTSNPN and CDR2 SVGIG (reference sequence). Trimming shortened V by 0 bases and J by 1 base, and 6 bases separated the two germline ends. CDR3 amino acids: CAWSVEGNTEAFF. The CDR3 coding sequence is TGTGCCTGGAGTGTTGAGGGGAACACTGAAGCTTTCTTT. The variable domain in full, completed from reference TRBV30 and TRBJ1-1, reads SQTIHQWPATLVQPVGSPLSLECTVEGTSNPNLYWYRQAAGRGLQLLFYSVGIGQISSEVPQNLSASRPQDRQFILSSKKLLLSDSGFYLCAWSVEGNTEAFFGQGTRLTVV.

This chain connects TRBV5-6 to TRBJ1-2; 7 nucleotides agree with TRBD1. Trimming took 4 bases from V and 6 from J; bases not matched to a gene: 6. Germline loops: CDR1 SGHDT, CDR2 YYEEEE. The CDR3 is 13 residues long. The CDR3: CASSQGTVNGYTF. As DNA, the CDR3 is TGTGCCAGCAGCCAGGGGACAGTCAATGGCTACACCTTC. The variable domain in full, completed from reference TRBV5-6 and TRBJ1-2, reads DAGVTQSPTHLIKTRGQQVTLRCSPKSGHDTVSWYQQALGQGPQFIFQYYEEEERQRGNFPDRFSGHQFPNYSSELNVNALLLGDSALYLCASSQGTVNGYTFGSGTRLTVV.

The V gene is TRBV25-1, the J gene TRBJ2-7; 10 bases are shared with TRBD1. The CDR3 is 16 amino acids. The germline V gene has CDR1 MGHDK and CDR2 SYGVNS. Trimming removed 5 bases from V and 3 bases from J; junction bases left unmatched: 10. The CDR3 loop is CASSQTGGASIYEQYF. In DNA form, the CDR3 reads TGTGCCAGCAGTCAGACAGGGGGCGCCTCTATCTACGAGCAGTACTTC.

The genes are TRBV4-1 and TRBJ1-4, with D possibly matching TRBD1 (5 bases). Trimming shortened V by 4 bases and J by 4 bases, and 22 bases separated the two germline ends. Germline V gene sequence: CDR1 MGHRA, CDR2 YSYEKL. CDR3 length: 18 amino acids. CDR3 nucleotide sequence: TGCGCCAGCAGCCCTCGGACCAGGGCGGAAGGGAATAATGAAAAACTGTTTTTT. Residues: CASSPRTRAEGNNEKLFF.

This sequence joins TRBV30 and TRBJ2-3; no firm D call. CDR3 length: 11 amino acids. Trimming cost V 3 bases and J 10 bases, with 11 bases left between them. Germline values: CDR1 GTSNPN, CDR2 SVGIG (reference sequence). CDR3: CAWRSWPSQYF. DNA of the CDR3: TGTGCCTGGAGGTCATGGCCCTCGCAGTATTTT.

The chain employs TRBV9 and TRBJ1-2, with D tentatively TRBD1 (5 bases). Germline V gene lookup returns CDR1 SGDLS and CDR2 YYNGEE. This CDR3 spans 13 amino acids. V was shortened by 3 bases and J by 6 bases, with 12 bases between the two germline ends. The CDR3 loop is CASSGQRLNGYTF. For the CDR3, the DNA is TGTGCCAGCAGCGGACAGAGGTTGAATGGCTACACCTTC.

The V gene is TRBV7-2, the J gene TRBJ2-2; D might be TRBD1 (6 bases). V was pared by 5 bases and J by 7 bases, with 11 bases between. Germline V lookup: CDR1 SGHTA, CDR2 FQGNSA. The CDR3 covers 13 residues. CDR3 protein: CASSLNRVGELFF. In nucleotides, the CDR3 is TGTGCCAGCAGCCTAAACAGGGTCGGGGAGCTGTTTTTT.

Here the CDR3 reads CASRGPNQETQYF. The CDR3, as DNA: TGTGCCAGCAGGGGCCCTAACCAAGAGACCCAGTACTTC. The rearrangement links TRBV2 to TRBJ2-5; D call uncertain. Germline V gene lookup returns CDR1 SNHLY and CDR2 FYNNEI. The ends were cut back, 6 bases at V and 0 bases at J, with 8 bases in the middle. The CDR3 has 13 residues.

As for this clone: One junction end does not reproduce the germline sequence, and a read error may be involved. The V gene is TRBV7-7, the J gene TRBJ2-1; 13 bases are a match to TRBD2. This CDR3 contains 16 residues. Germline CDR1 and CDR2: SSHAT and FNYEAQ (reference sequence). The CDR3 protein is CASSPGTSGAYNEQFF. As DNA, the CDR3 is TGTGCTAGCAGCCCCGGGACTAGCGGGGCATACAATGAGCAGTTCTTC.

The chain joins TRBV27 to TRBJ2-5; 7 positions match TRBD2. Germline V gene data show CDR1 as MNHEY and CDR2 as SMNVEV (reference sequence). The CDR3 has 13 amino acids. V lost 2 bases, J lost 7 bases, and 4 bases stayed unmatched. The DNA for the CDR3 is TGTGCCAGCAGTTTAGAAGGGAGGGCGACCCAGTACTTC. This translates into CASSLEGRATQYF.

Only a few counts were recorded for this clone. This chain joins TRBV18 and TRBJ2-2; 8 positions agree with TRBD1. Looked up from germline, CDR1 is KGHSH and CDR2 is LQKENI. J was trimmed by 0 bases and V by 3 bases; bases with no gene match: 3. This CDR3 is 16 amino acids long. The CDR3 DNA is TGTGCCAGCTCACCGGGGACAGGCTCGAACACCGGGGAGCTGTTTTTT. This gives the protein CASSPGTGSNTGELFF. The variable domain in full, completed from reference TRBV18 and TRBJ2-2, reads NAGVMQNPRHLVRRRGQEARLRCSPMKGHSHVYWYRQLPEEGLKFMVYLQKENIIDESGMPKERFSAEFPKEGPSILRIQQVVRGDSAAYFCASSPGTGSNTGELFFGEGSRLTVL.

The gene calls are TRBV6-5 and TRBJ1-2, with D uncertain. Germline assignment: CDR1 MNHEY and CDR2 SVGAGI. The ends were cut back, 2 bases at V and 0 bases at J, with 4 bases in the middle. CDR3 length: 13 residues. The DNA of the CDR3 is TGTGCCAGCAGTTACAGCCCTAACTATGGCTACACCTTC. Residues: CASSYSPNYGYTF.

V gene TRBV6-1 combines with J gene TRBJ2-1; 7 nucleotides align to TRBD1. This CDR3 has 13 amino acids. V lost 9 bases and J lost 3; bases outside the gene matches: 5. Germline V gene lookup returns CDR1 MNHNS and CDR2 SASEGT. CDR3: CASNGQDYNEQFF. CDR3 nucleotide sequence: TGTGCCAGTAATGGACAGGACTACAATGAGCAGTTCTTC.

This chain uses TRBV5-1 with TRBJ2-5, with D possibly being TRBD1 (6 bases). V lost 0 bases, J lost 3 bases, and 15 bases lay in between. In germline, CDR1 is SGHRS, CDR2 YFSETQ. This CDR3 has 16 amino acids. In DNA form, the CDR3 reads TGCGCCAGCAGCTTGGTCACAGGGAGTCGGAAAGAGACCCAGTACTTC. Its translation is CASSLVTGSRKETQYF.

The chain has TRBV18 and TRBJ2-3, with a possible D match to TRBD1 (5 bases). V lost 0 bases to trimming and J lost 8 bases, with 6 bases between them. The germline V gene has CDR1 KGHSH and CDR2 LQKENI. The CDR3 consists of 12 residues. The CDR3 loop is CASSPPQGTQYF. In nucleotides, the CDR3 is TGTGCCAGCTCACCACCCCAGGGTACGCAGTATTTT.

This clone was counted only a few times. In DNA form, the CDR3 reads TGTGCCAGCAGCTTCATCGGGATAGAGACCGGGGAGCTGTTTTTT. This encodes CASSFIGIETGELFF. This chain links TRBV11-2 with TRBJ2-2, with D perhaps TRBD2 (5 bases). Trimming stripped 3 bases from V and 5 bases from J, with 13 bases between. This CDR3 comprises 15 residues. The germline V gene encodes CDR1 SGHAT and CDR2 FQNNGV.

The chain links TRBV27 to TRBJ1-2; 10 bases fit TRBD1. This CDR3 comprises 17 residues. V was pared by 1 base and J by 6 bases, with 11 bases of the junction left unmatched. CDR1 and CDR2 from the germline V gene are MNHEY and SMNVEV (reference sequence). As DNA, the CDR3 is TGTGCCAGCAGTTTATTAACCGGGACAGGGGAGTCGGATGGCTACACCTTC. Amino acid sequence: CASSLLTGTGESDGYTF.

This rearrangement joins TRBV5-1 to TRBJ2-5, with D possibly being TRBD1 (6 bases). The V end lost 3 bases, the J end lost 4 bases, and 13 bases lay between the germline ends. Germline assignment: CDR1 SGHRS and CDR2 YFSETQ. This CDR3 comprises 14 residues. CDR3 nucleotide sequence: TGCGCCAGCAGCTCGGGACAAGTGATAGAGACCCAGTACTTC. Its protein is CASSSGQVIETQYF.

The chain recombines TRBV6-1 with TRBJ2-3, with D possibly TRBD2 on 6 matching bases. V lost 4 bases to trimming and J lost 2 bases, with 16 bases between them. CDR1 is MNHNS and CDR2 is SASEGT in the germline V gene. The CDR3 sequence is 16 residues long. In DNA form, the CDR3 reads TGTGCCAGCAGTGGTCTAGCGACGACCTACACAGATACGCAGTATTTT. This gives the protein CASSGLATTYTDTQYF.

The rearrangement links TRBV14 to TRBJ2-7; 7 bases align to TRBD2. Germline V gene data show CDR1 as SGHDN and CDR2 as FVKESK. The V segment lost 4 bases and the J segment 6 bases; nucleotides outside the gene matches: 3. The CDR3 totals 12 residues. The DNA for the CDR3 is TGTGCCAGCAGCCTTCCTAGCGGCGAGCAGTACTTC. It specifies CASSLPSGEQYF. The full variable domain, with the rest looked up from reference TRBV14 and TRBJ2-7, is EAGVTQFPSHSVIEKGQTVTLRCDPISGHDNLYWYRRVMGKEIKFLLHFVKESKQDESGMPNNRFLAERTGGTYSTLKVQPAELEDSGVYFCASSLPSGEQYFGPGTRLTVT.

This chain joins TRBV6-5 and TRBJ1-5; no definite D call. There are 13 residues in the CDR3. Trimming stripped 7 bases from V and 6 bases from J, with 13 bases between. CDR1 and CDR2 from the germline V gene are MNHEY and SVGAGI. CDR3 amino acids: CASTTSPGQPQHF. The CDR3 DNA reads TGTGCCAGCACAACATCCCCTGGTCAGCCCCAGCATTTT.

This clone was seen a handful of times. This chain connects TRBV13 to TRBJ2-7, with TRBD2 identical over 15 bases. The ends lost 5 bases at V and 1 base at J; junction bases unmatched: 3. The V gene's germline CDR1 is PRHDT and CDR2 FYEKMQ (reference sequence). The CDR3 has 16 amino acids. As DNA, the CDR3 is TGTGCCAGCAGCATGGGACTAGCGGGGGGTTCCTACGAGCAGTACTTC. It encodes CASSMGLAGGSYEQYF.

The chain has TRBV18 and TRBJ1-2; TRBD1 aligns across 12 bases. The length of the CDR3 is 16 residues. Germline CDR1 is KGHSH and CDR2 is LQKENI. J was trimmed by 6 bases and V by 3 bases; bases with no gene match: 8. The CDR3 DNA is TGTGCCAGCTCACCGGGAACGGGACAGGGGGCGGATGGCTACACCTTC. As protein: CASSPGTGQGADGYTF.

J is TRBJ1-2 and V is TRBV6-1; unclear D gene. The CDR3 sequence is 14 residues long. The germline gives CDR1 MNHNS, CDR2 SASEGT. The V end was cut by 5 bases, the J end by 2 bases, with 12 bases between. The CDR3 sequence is CASSRRNLNYGYTF. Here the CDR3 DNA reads TGTGCCAGCAGTAGGAGAAACTTAAACTATGGCTACACCTTC.

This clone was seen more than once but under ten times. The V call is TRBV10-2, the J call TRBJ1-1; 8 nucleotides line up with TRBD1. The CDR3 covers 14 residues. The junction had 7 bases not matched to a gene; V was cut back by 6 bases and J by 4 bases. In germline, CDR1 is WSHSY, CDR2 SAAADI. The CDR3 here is CASSPGGPSTEAFF. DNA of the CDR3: TGCGCCAGCAGCCCAGGGGGCCCGAGCACTGAAGCTTTCTTT.

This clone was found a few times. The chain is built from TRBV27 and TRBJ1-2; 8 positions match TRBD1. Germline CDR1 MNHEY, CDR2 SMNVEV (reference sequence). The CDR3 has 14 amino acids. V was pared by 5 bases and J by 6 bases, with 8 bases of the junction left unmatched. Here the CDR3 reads CASSPQDRVHGYTF. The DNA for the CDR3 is TGTGCCAGCAGTCCCCAGGACAGGGTACATGGCTACACCTTC.

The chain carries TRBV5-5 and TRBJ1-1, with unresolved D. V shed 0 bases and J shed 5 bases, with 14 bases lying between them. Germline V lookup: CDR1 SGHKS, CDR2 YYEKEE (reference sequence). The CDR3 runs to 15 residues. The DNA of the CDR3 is TGTGCCAGCAGCTTGGGTCCCGGGAGGGAAACTGAAGCTTTCTTT. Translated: CASSLGPGRETEAFF. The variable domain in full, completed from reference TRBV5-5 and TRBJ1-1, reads DAGVTQSPTHLIKTRGQQVTLRCSPISGHKSVSWYQQVLGQGPQFIFQYYEKEERGRGNFPDRFSARQFPNYSSELNVNALLLGDSALYLCASSLGPGRETEAFFGQGTRLTVV.